The rows below give T cell receptor beta chains drawn from one sample of a study of shared clonotypes between healthy human individuals. Sequencing used immunoSEQ multiplex PCR; TCRdb keeps in-frame clones, though not all of them. Of millions of clones in the sample, 85% to 95% were seen once. What was sequenced was naive CD4+ T cells from PBMCs. These receptors were obtained from a man aged 18-30 years in good health. Some clones in this sample may be carry-over from other donors' samples. The CDR3 runs from the conserved cysteine through the conserved F or W. A D gene is named only where the DNA matches it firmly. Size is stated for part of the rows, as once, few or many counts, or as a class when the clone is expanded.

D	V	J	size	CDR3	DNA
TRBD1	TRBV7-6	TRBJ2-7	NA	CASSHRTGVMSYEQYF	TGTGCCAGCAGCCATAGGACAGGAGTTATGTCCTACGAGCAGTACTTC
NA	TRBV5-4	TRBJ1-1	NA	CASSLFRAWNTEAFF	TGTGCCAGCAGCTTGTTCAGGGCTTGGAACACTGAAGCTTTCTTT
TRBD2	TRBV7-2	TRBJ2-3	NA	CASSSPQGGRGVGDTQYF	TGTGCCAGCAGCTCCCCCCAGGGTGGGAGGGGAGTTGGAGATACGCAGTATTTT
NA	TRBV6-6	TRBJ2-7	NA	CASRLGKEDEQYF	TGTGCCAGCAGGCTAGGGAAGGAAGACGAGCAGTACTTC
NA	TRBV5-1	TRBJ2-7	NA	CASSADTYEQYF	TGCGCCAGCAGCGCGGACACCTACGAGCAGTACTTC
TRBD1	TRBV5-1	TRBJ2-7	once	CASSAPGQLYEQYF	TGCGCCAGCAGCGCACCGGGACAGCTCTACGAGCAGTACTTC
NA	TRBV28	TRBJ1-3	NA	CATLRASGNTIYF	TGTGCCACCCTCAGGGCTAGTGGAAACACCATATATTTT
TRBD1	TRBV27	TRBJ1-1	NA	CASSRRTGGAEAFF	TGTGCCAGCAGCCGTAGGACAGGGGGAGCTGAAGCTTTCTTT
NA	TRBV11-2	TRBJ1-2	NA	CASSWGGDGYTF	TGTGCCAGCAGCTGGGGGGGAGATGGCTACACCTTC
NA	TRBV11-3	TRBJ2-5	NA	CASSRGTEETQYF	TGTGCCAGCAGCCGCGGGACGGAGGAGACCCAGTACTTC
NA	TRBV15	TRBJ1-2	NA	CATSRVGWGYTF	TGTGCCACCAGCAGAGTAGGGTGGGGCTACACCTTC
TRBD2	TRBV4-2	TRBJ2-3	NA	CASSPLAVVGPDTQYF	TGTGCCAGCAGCCCGCTAGCGGTTGTGGGGCCAGATACGCAGTATTTT
NA	TRBV28	TRBJ1-1	NA	CASSSHGSEAFF	TGTGCCAGCAGTTCCCATGGGTCTGAAGCTTTCTTT
NA	TRBV19	TRBJ1-1	NA	CASRLKTGLNTEAFF	TGTGCCAGCCGACTTAAGACAGGTTTGAACACTGAAGCTTTCTTT
TRBD1	TRBV28	TRBJ1-5	NA	CASSPLGQGVNQPQHF	TGTGCCAGCAGTCCTTTGGGACAGGGAGTAAATCAGCCCCAGCATTTT
NA	TRBV7-2	TRBJ1-2	NA	CASSLGRSYGYTF	TGTGCCAGCAGCTTAGGCAGGAGCTATGGCTACACCTTC
NA	TRBV27	TRBJ1-1	NA	CASRLRVGTEAFF	TGTGCCAGCAGACTCAGGGTAGGCACTGAAGCTTTCTTT
TRBD2	TRBV4-2	TRBJ2-3	NA	CASSQTGTSSTDTQYF	TGTGCCAGCAGCCAAACCGGGACTAGCAGCACAGATACGCAGTATTTT
NA	TRBV28	TRBJ1-4	NA	CASSLSDRLNEKLFF	TGTGCCAGCAGTTTATCCGACAGACTAAATGAAAAACTGTTTTTT
TRBD1	TRBV7-2	TRBJ1-1	NA	CASSSRQGAAEAFF	TGTGCCAGCAGCTCTCGACAGGGAGCTGCTGAAGCTTTCTTT
NA	TRBV2	TRBJ2-7	NA	CASSSSGYEQYF	NA
NA	TRBV6-6	TRBJ1-3	NA	CASSTSWGLSGNTIYF	TGTGCCAGTAGCACCTCGTGGGGGCTCTCTGGAAACACCATATATTTT
NA	TRBV30	TRBJ1-2	few	CAWTRGVGPNLQRYTF	TGTGCCTGGACCCGAGGCGTGGGTCCCAATCTTCAGCGCTACACCTTC
NA	TRBV28	TRBJ2-7	NA	CASRSATPYEQYF	TGTGCCAGCAGGTCCGCGACCCCCTACGAGCAGTACTTC
TRBD1	TRBV28	TRBJ2-1	NA	CASHRGSYNEQFF	TGTGCCAGCCACAGGGGCTCCTACAATGAGCAGTTCTTC
TRBD2	TRBV4-3	TRBJ2-3	NA	CASSQGGRIREGAQYF	TGCGCCAGCAGCCAAGGAGGTAGAATTCGGGAGGGCGCGCAGTATTTT
TRBD1	TRBV7-8	TRBJ1-2	NA	CASRKTGEDYGYTF	TGTGCCAGCAGAAAGACAGGGGAGGACTATGGCTACACCTTC
NA	TRBV6-5	TRBJ2-3	NA	CASQTGFETDTQYF	TGTGCCAGCCAAACAGGGTTCGAGACAGATACGCAGTATTTT
TRBD2	TRBV6-5	TRBJ2-7	NA	CASSSTSGSRGEQYF	TGTGCCAGCAGTTCGACTAGCGGGAGTCGAGGCGAGCAGTACTTC
NA	TRBV7-2	TRBJ2-4	NA	CASSLAPQGLGARGLAKNIQYF	TGTGCCAGCAGCTTAGCCCCCCAAGGGCTAGGGGCCCGTGGGCTAGCCAAAAACATTCAGTACTTC
TRBD2	TRBV6-1	TRBJ2-7	NA	CASSDQGLAGGEWQYF	TGTGCCAGCAGTGATCAGGGACTAGCGGGAGGTGAATGGCAGTACTTC
NA	TRBV29-1	TRBJ2-5	NA	CSVDKQSGRETQYF	TGCAGCGTTGACAAACAATCGGGGAGGGAGACCCAGTACTTC
NA	TRBV28	TRBJ2-3	NA	CASSFVQGYTDTQYF	TGTGCCAGCAGTTTCGTCCAGGGATACACAGATACGCAGTATTTT
NA	TRBV28	TRBJ1-1	NA	CASGPHTEAFF	TGTGCCAGCGGGCCTCACACTGAAGCTTTCTTT
NA	TRBV6-1	TRBJ2-7	NA	CASSPLYEQYF	TGTGCCAGCAGCCCACTCTACGAGCAGTACTTC
NA	TRBV5-1	TRBJ2-1	NA	CASSLGGTTSNEQFF	TGCGCCAGCAGCTTGGGCGGGACCACCTCGAATGAGCAGTTCTTC
NA	TRBV6-5	TRBJ2-3	NA	CASSYNARYTDTQYF	TGTGCCAGCAGTTACAACGCCAGGTACACAGATACGCAGTATTTT
NA	TRBV7-9	TRBJ1-2	NA	CASSPTTQNYGYTF	TGTGCCAGCAGCCCAACGACCCAGAACTATGGCTACACCTTC
NA	TRBV11-2	TRBJ2-5	NA	CASSVRQETQYF	TGTGCCAGCAGCGTCAGACAAGAGACCCAGTACTTC
TRBD1	TRBV27	TRBJ1-1	NA	CASGLDRANEAFF	TGTGCCAGCGGCTTGGACAGGGCGAATGAAGCTTTCTTT
TRBD1	TRBV6-1	TRBJ2-7	NA	CASDAGTGIYEQYF	TGTGCCAGTGACGCCGGGACAGGAATATACGAGCAGTACTTC
NA	TRBV28	TRBJ2-4	NA	CASSNGGNKNIQYF	TGTGCCAGCAGCAATGGGGGTAACAAAAACATTCAGTACTTC
TRBD1	TRBV5-4	TRBJ1-1	once	CAIGQEQDTEAFF	TGTGCCATCGGACAGGAGCAGGACACTGAAGCTTTCTTT
NA	TRBV5-6	TRBJ1-5	NA	CASSFKVDSNQPQHF	TGTGCCAGCAGCTTTAAGGTGGATAGCAATCAGCCCCAGCATTTT
TRBD1	TRBV28	TRBJ2-7	NA	CASSLQFHRGTYEQYF	TGTGCCAGCAGTCTACAATTCCACAGGGGGACCTACGAGCAGTACTTC
TRBD1	TRBV2	TRBJ1-1	NA	CASSGQGEVTEAFF	TGTGCCAGCAGTGGACAGGGGGAAGTCACTGAAGCTTTCTTT
TRBD1	TRBV29-1	TRBJ1-2	NA	CSGAQGDGIYGYTF	TGCAGCGGTGCACAGGGGGATGGAATCTATGGCTACACCTTC
NA	TRBV28	TRBJ2-2	NA	CATLVSGNTGELFF	TGTGCCACCCTTGTTTCGGGAAACACCGGGGAGCTGTTTTTT
TRBD2	TRBV5-4	TRBJ2-7	NA	CASSLSVAGEYEQYF	TGTGCCAGCAGCTTGTCGGTAGCGGGAGAGTACGAGCAGTACTTC